This is a list of T cell receptor beta chains from one sample in a study of spatial heterogeneity in lung cancer. TCRdb re-called the 5' RACE reads with MiXCR, one entry per CDR3 protein. The sample carries fewer than 20,000 distinct CDR3 sequences, under 7% recorded once. Sample: lung tumor tissue, taken at surgery. The receptors derive from a female donor with early-stage non-small cell lung cancer. Each CDR3 is given with its conserved first and last residue. A D gene is named only where the DNA matches it firmly. Size values are once, few and many counts, or a class for expanded clones, and some rows have none.

TRBJ2-1 TRBD2 many TRBV11-2 TGTGCCAGCAGGGAGACTAGCGGTCTCCACAATGAGCAGTTCTTC CASRETSGLHNEQFF
TRBJ2-3 NA many TRBV28 TGTGCCAGCAGTCCCGACAGGTTTGGGAAGGGGTTCACAGATACGCAGTATTTT CASSPDRFGKGFTDTQYF
TRBJ2-1 TRBD2 few TRBV2 TGTGCCAGCAGTTCGGGACTAGCGGGAAGAGGCGATGAGCAGTTCTTC CASSSGLAGRGDEQFF
TRBJ2-1 NA many TRBV20-1 TGCAGTGCACCGCCGGACACAACCGACAATGAGCAGTTCTTC CSAPPDTTDNEQFF
TRBJ2-2 NA few TRBV11-3 TGTGCCAGCAGCTTTGCATTCACCGGGGAGCTGTTTTTT CASSFAFTGELFF
TRBJ1-4 NA NA TRBV28 TGTGCCAGCAGTTTAAGTCGGGCCCTTAATGAAAAACTGTTTTTT CASSLSRALNEKLFF
TRBJ2-3 TRBD1 NA TRBV24-1 TGTGTCACCAGTGATAGGACAGGGGTCCGAAGCACAGATACGCAGTATTTT CVTSDRTGVRSTDTQYF
TRBJ2-1 TRBD2 medium-sized TRBV12-3/TRBV12-4 TGTGCCAGCAGCCCCGGGACTATCTACAATGAGCAGTTCTTC CASSPGTIYNEQFF
TRBJ2-7 NA many TRBV6-2/TRBV6-3 TGTGCCAGCAGTTACCGAGCTAGCTCATACGAGCAGTACTTC CASSYRASSYEQYF
TRBJ2-7 NA many TRBV28 TGTGCCAGCACCGCGCGGGGGCGGGAGCAGTACTTC CASTARGREQYF
TRBJ2-2 NA many TRBV2 TGTGCCAGCACCGAGAGTCAGCGAGGGGAGCTGTTTTTT CASTESQRGELFF
TRBJ2-5 NA few TRBV20-1 TGCGGTGTGACGGAACCGTACCAAGAGACCCAGTACTTC CGVTEPYQETQYF
TRBJ2-7 TRBD2 many TRBV6-2/TRBV6-3 TGTGCCAGCAGTCAAACTAGCGGGAGGCGTTACGAGCAGTACTTC CASSQTSGRRYEQYF
TRBJ2-3 NA many TRBV29-1 TGCAGCGTTGAGAGGGGGGGGCAGGCAGATACGCAGTATTTT CSVERGGQADTQYF
TRBJ1-1 NA many TRBV12-3/TRBV12-4 TGTGCCAGCAGTTTGGGAGGGGAGAACACTGAAGCTTTCTTT CASSLGGENTEAFF
TRBJ2-1 TRBD2 many TRBV4-1 TGCGCCAGCAGCTCCTCACTAGCGAGGTCCTACAATGAGCAGTTCTTC CASSSSLARSYNEQFF
TRBJ1-2 TRBD1 many TRBV12-3/TRBV12-4 TGTGCCAGCAGTGACCGGGACAGAGAAGCTAACTATGGCTACACCTTC CASSDRDREANYGYTF
TRBJ2-3 NA many TRBV5-4 TGTGCCAGCAGCTTGCCCGCCGCCGCTAATACGCAGTATTTT CASSLPAAANTQYF
TRBJ2-5 NA many TRBV27 TGTGCCAGCAGTTTAAACCCCCGGGCGGAGACCCAGTACTTC CASSLNPRAETQYF
TRBJ2-1 TRBD2 many TRBV2 TGTGCCAGCAGTGAACAACTAGCGGATTACAATGAGCAGTTCTTC CASSEQLADYNEQFF
TRBJ2-1 TRBD1 many TRBV29-1 TGCAGCGTCAATGGACAGGATAACTCCTACAATGAGCAGTTCTTC CSVNGQDNSYNEQFF
TRBJ1-4 NA medium-sized TRBV7-9 TGTGCCAGCAGCTTAGGGGACGATGAAAAACTGTTTTTT CASSLGDDEKLFF
TRBJ1-4 NA NA TRBV7-2 TGTGCCAGCACAGGGCTGCGGGAAAAACTGTTTTTT CASTGLREKLFF
TRBJ2-3 TRBD2 NA TRBV10-3 TGTGCCATCAGTGTGGTGGCTAGCGGAGGCACAGATACGCAGTATTTT CAISVVASGGTDTQYF
TRBJ2-1 TRBD2 many TRBV4-2 TGTGCCAGCAGCCAAGAGGGTGGCGGGAGTATCAATGAGCAGTTCTTC CASSQEGGGSINEQFF
TRBJ1-2 NA many TRBV7-2 TGTGCCAGCCCCAGCGGGACGATCTATGGCTACACCTTC CASPSGTIYGYTF
TRBJ1-1 NA medium-sized TRBV7-3 TGTGCCAGCAGCTTAAGTCCAGGGTTGGGCACTGAAGCTTTCTTT CASSLSPGLGTEAFF
TRBJ2-3 NA medium-sized TRBV9 TGTGCCAGCAGCGCCGGGAGAGGTTCAGATACGCAGTATTTT CASSAGRGSDTQYF
TRBJ2-1 NA many TRBV20-1 TGCAGTGCTACCGGGAACGGGATAGACTACAATGAGCAGTTCTTC CSATGNGIDYNEQFF
TRBJ2-2 TRBD2 many TRBV29-1 TGCAGCGTTGGCGGGAGGATGCACGGGGAGCTGTTTTTT CSVGGRMHGELFF
TRBJ1-5 NA many TRBV23-1 TGCGCCAGCAGTCGGACAGACTTTTATCAGCCCCAGCATTTT CASSRTDFYQPQHF
TRBJ2-5 TRBD2 many TRBV9 TGTGCCAGCAGCGTAGGTAATAGCGGGAGGCCAGAGACCCAGTACTTC CASSVGNSGRPETQYF
TRBJ2-7 TRBD1 NA TRBV2 TGTGCCAGCGCGGACAGGGGCGCTTACGACGAGCAGTACTTC CASADRGAYDEQYF
TRBJ2-6 TRBD1 many TRBV7-2 TGTGCCAGTGCGACAGGGGGTAACTCTGGGGCCAACGTCCTGACTTTC CASATGGNSGANVLTF
TRBJ2-4 NA NA TRBV20-1 TGCAGTGCTAGTCGAGGCCTAGCCAAAAACATTCAGCACTTC CSASRGLAKNIQHF
TRBJ2-5 TRBD2 NA TRBV28 TGTGCCAGCAGTTTAGAGGGTCCCCAGGGTTCTAGCGGCTTAAGAGAGACCCAGTACTTC CASSLEGPQGSSGLRETQYF
TRBJ2-7 NA many TRBV20-1 TGCAGTGCTAGATCCCCGGACTACTACGAGCAGTACTTC CSARSPDYYEQYF
TRBJ2-3 NA many TRBV20-1 TGCAGTGCCCGCGAGTTGGGCACAGATACGCAGTATTTT CSARELGTDTQYF
TRBJ1-1 TRBD1 many TRBV7-9 TGTGCCAGCAGCTCCGGGACAGAGGTAGCCGAAGCTTTCTTT CASSSGTEVAEAFF
TRBJ2-7 TRBD2 many TRBV27 TGTGCCAGCAGACCGGGACTAGCATCCCACGAGCAGTACTTC CASRPGLASHEQYF
TRBJ1-1 TRBD1 many TRBV7-9 TGTGCCAGCAGACCCGGGACAGGGACCGCTGAAGCTTTCTTT CASRPGTGTAEAFF
TRBJ2-7 TRBD1 medium-sized TRBV3-1 TGTGCCAGCAGCGTACGGACAGGGCGTTCAGGGGAGCAGTACTTC CASSVRTGRSGEQYF
TRBJ2-7 TRBD2 many TRBV27 TGTGCCAGCAGTCGGCTCACTAGCGGGAAGTACGAGCAGTACTTC CASSRLTSGKYEQYF
TRBJ2-1 NA many TRBV9 TGTGCCAGCAGCATCGGGACCTTCAATGAGCAGTTCTTC CASSIGTFNEQFF
TRBJ1-4 NA NA TRBV4-2 TGTGCCAGCAGCCAAAGACAGAGCGGAGGAACTAATGAAAAACTGTTTTTT CASSQRQSGGTNEKLFF
TRBJ2-2 NA many TRBV10-3 TGTGCCATCAGAGACACCGGGGAGCTGTTTTTT CAIRDTGELFF
TRBJ2-1 NA medium-sized TRBV7-6 TGTGCCAGCAGCTTAGGGGCAGGGGTCGGCAATGAGCAGTTCTTC CASSLGAGVGNEQFF
TRBJ1-2 NA many TRBV15 TGTGCCACCAGGGGGAAGGTACCGGGTGATGGCTACACCTTC CATRGKVPGDGYTF
TRBJ2-1 TRBD1 many TRBV2 TGTGCCAGCACCCTGACAGGGATTTCCCTCAATGAGCAGTTCTTC CASTLTGISLNEQFF
TRBJ1-1 NA many TRBV9 TGTGCCAGCAGCGTAGGTTGGGGCAAGGGCACTGAAGCTTTCTTT CASSVGWGKGTEAFF
TRBJ2-5 TRBD1 medium-sized TRBV12-3/TRBV12-4 TGTGCCAGCAACCGGGACAGCCAAGAGACCCAGTACTTC CASNRDSQETQYF
TRBJ2-7 NA NA TRBV11-2 TGTGCCAGCAGCCCAACGGCCGGGTTAGAGCAGTACTTC CASSPTAGLEQYF
TRBJ2-2 TRBD2 NA TRBV27 TGTGCCAGCAGTTTACTGGGGAGGGCGAACACCGGGGAGCTGTTTTTT CASSLLGRANTGELFF
TRBJ2-2 NA few TRBV7-2 TGTGCCAGCAGCATGGACAGGGCGGGGGCCGGGGAGCTGTTTTTT CASSMDRAGAGELFF
TRBJ1-4 NA few TRBV4-2 TGTGCCAGCAGCCAAAAGGTGGCAAATGAAAAACTGTTTTTT CASSQKVANEKLFF